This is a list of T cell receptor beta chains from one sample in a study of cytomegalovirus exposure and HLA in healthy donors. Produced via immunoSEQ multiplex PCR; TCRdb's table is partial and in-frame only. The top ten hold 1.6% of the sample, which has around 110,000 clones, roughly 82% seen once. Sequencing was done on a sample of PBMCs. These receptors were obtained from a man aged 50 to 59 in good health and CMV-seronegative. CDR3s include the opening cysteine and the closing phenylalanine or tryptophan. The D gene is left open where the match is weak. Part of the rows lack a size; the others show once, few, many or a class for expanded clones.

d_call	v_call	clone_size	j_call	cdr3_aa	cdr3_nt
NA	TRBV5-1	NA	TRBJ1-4	CASSQNNEKLFF	TGCGCCAGCAGTCAGAATAATGAAAAACTGTTTTTT
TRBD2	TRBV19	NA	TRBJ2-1	CASNSNSGREFF	TGTGCCAGTAATTCAAACTCCGGGAGGGAGTTCTTC
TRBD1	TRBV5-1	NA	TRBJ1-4	CASSLQGQGNEKLFF	TGCGCCAGCAGCTTACAAGGACAGGGGAATGAAAAACTGTTTTTT
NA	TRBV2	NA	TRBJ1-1	CASRDTRNTEAFF	TGTGCCAGCAGGGACACTCGGAACACTGAAGCTTTCTTT
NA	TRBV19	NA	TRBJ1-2	CASMGRDPAGYTF	TGTGCCAGTATGGGGAGGGACCCTGCCGGCTACACCTTC
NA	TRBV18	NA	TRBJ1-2	CASSASGFGYTF	TGTGCCAGCTCGGCGTCGGGATTTGGCTACACCTTC
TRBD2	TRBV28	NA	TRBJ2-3	CASTPYGTSYQYF	TGTGCCAGCACCCCATACGGGACTAGCTATCAGTATTTT
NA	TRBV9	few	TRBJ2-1	CASSVDQAHSYNEQFF	TGTGCCAGCAGCGTAGATCAAGCGCACTCCTACAATGAGCAGTTCTTC
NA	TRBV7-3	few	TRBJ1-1	CASSPTGNTEAFF	TGTGCCAGCAGTCCAACAGGGAATACTGAAGCTTTCTTT
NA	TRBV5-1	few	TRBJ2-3	CASSNTGISTDTQYF	TGCGCCAGCAGCAACACAGGGATTAGCACAGATACGCAGTATTTT
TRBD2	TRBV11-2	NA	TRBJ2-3	CASSQGTNTDTQYF	TGTGCCAGCAGCCAAGGGACTAACACAGATACGCAGTATTTT
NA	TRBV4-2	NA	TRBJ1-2	CASSQIGREEYYGYTF	TGTGCCAGCAGCCAGATCGGGAGGGAAGAGTATTATGGCTACACCTTC
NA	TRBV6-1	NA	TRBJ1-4	CASSESWNEKLFF	TGTGCCAGCAGTGAAAGCTGGAATGAAAAACTGTTTTTT
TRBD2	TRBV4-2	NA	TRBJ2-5	CASSRTSGGDEETQYF	TGTGCCAGCAGCCGAACTAGCGGGGGGGACGAAGAGACCCAGTACTTC
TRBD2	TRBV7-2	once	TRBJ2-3	CASRPPSGGSDTQYF	TGTGCCAGCAGACCCCCTAGCGGGGGATCGGATACGCAGTATTTT
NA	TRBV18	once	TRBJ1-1	CASSPRAGYMNTEAFF	TGTGCCAGCTCACCACGGGCAGGCTACATGAACACTGAAGCTTTCTTT
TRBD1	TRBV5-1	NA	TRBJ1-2	CASSFALGTGFNEGYTF	TGCGCCAGCAGCTTCGCACTTGGGACAGGGTTTAACGAGGGCTACACCTTC